This T cell receptor beta chain was retrieved from a study of T cells in Graves' hyperthyroidism and ophthalmopathy. Study background: The blood sample was taken at first diagnosis, before treatment began. Study-wide results and caveats: The blood repertoire included most of the expanded thyroid clonotypes above 0.001.

The germline V gene encodes CDR1 KGHDR and CDR2 SFDVKD. The CDR3 extends over 15 amino acids. V was pared by 7 bases and J by 5 bases, with 11 bases of the junction left unmatched. RNA transcripts were the template for amplifying TCR beta CDR3 regions. When the TCR CDR3 underwent first-round RT-PCR, the HTBI primer set was used. TCRdb independently ran MiXCR on the multiplex PCR reads; one entry per CDR3 protein. The data contain some 350,000 distinct CDR3 sequences, around a quarter of them singletons. This clonotype was recorded at least ten times. Its specificity is unknown. Based on clinical symptoms, serum thyroxine and TRAb, thyroid ultrasound and orbital computed tomography, diagnoses were reached.

The clonotype was recovered from a man aged 50 to 59 with Graves' hyperthyroidism. Sequenced input: blood. The chain has TRBV24-1 and TRBJ2-5, with TRBD1 matching over 8 bases. The CDR3 sequence: CATSPAGGADETQYF. The CDR3 nucleotides read TGTGCCACCAGCCCTGCAGGGGGCGCGGATGAGACCCAGTACTTC.